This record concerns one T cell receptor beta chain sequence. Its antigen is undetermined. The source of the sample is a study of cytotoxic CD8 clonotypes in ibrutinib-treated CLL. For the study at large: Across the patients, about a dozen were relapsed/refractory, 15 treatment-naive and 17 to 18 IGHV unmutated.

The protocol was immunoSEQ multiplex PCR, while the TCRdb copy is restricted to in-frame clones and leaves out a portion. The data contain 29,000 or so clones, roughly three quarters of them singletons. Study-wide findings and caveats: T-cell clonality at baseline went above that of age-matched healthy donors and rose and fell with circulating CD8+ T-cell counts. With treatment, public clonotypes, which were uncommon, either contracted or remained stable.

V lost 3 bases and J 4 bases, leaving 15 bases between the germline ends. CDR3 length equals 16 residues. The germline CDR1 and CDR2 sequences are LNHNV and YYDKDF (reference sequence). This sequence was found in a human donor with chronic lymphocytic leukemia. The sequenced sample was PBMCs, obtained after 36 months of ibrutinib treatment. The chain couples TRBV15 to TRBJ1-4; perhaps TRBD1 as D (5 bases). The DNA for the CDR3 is TGTGCCACCAGCAGTGCATGGCAGGGAGGTAATGAAAAACTGTTTTTT. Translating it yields CATSSAWQGGNEKLFF.